This T cell receptor (beta chain) comes out of a study of T cell repertoires in cytomegalovirus infection. Background on the study: The public TCR beta signatures pointed to both CMV infection and matching HLA type.

This clonotype has at least ten counts. As yet, its antigen is unknown. Deletions cut 5 bases from V and 2 bases from J, with 19 bases between. This CDR3 spans 16 amino acids. Germline CDR1 SGHVS, CDR2 FQNEAQ. Whole-study findings and limits: Pooled public TCR beta family frequency picked out CMV carriers with the relevant HLA. There were HLA-C-restricted CMV-specific TCR beta clonotypes dominating the ex vivo response.

MiXCR, applied by TCRdb to the reads, yields one record per CDR3 protein. The sample includes 510,000 or so distinct CDR3 sequences, more than 25% of them seen just once. The chain recombines TRBV7-8 with TRBJ2-7; D tentatively reads TRBD1 or TRBD2 (6 bases each). This TCR derives from a human donor in good health (CMV status not recorded). Some clones in this sample may be carry-over from other donors' samples. Input material: PBMCs. The CDR3 DNA reads TGTGCCAGCAGCGCCAAGGGGGGCATTCTAACCTACGAGCAGTACGTC. It yields the protein CASSAKGGILTYEQYV.